This is a list of T cell receptor beta chains from one sample in a study of breast tumors, draining lymph nodes, adjacent tissues. TCRdb reprocessed the multiplex PCR reads with MiXCR, giving one entry per CDR3 protein. This table has under 300,000 distinct CDR3 sequences, under 35% appearing once. The material sequenced was axillary lymph node tissue. The receptors originated from a female donor with breast cancer. Some clones in this sample may be carry-over from other donors' samples. The CDR3 runs from the conserved cysteine through the conserved F or W. A D gene is named only where the DNA matches it firmly. Size is stated for part of the rows, as once, few or many counts, or as a class when the clone is expanded.

D: TRBD1; V: TRBV24-1; size: many; J: TRBJ2-7; DNA: TGTGCCACCAGTGATTCGGGGCAGGGGGCAGACGAGCAGTACTTC; CDR3: CATSDSGQGADEQYF
D: NA; V: TRBV5-1; size: many; J: TRBJ1-2; DNA: TGCGCCAGCAGCCGGGACCCTAACTATGGCTACACCTTC; CDR3: CASSRDPNYGYTF
D: NA; V: TRBV7-7; size: NA; J: TRBJ2-3; DNA: TGTGCTAGCAGCTTAGGGGGACTCTCCAGCACAGATACGCCGTATTTT; CDR3: CASSLGGLSSTDTPYF
D: TRBD1; V: TRBV12-3/TRBV12-4; size: many; J: TRBJ1-5; DNA: TGTGCCAGCACCCGGACAGGGCTTGGCAATCAGCCCCAGCATTTT; CDR3: CASTRTGLGNQPQHF
D: NA; V: TRBV6-1; size: NA; J: TRBJ2-3; DNA: TGTGCCAGCAGGAACCGGGACTTTCCATCCACAGATACGCAGTATTTT; CDR3: CASRNRDFPSTDTQYF
D: TRBD2; V: TRBV7-9; size: many; J: TRBJ2-7; DNA: TGTGCCAGCAGCTTCGATCTAGCGGGAGAATACGAGCAGTACTTC; CDR3: CASSFDLAGEYEQYF
D: NA; V: TRBV25-1; size: many; J: TRBJ1-5; DNA: TGTGCCAGCAGTGAATTTTTCGGACTCAATCAGCCCCAGCATTTT; CDR3: CASSEFFGLNQPQHF
D: TRBD2; V: TRBV20-1; size: NA; J: TRBJ2-3; DNA: TGCAGTGCAAGGCAGGGACTAGCGGGGGGGCGCAATGAGCAGTATTTT; CDR3: CSARQGLAGGRNEQYF
D: NA; V: TRBV24-1; size: NA; J: TRBJ2-2; DNA: TGTGCCACCAGTGATTCCTCGCGGGACAGTCGGTCCACCGGGGAGCTGTTTTTT; CDR3: CATSDSSRDSRSTGELFF
D: NA; V: TRBV5-1; size: NA; J: TRBJ1-6; DNA: TGCGCCAGCAGCTTGCCGCGACACTTT; CDR3: CASSLPRHF
D: TRBD1; V: TRBV2; size: NA; J: TRBJ1-1; DNA: TGTGCCAGCAGACTCCCGGGACAGTATTACAATGAAGCTTTCTTT; CDR3: CASRLPGQYYNEAFF
D: TRBD1; V: TRBV12-3/TRBV12-4; size: NA; J: TRBJ1-6; DNA: TGTGCCAGCAGAAGCAGCGCGGGACAGGGCTCCTATAATTCACCCCTCCACTTT; CDR3: CASRSSAGQGSYNSPLHF
D: TRBD2; V: TRBV19; size: few; J: TRBJ2-3; DNA: TGTGCCAGTAGTATAGGGGTACTAGCGGACCCCACAGATACGCAGTATTTT; CDR3: CASSIGVLADPTDTQYF
D: NA; V: TRBV13; size: many; J: TRBJ2-7; DNA: TGTGCCAGCAGCCTCGGAAACCTCTACGAGCAGTACTTC; CDR3: CASSLGNLYEQYF
D: TRBD2; V: TRBV5-1; size: NA; J: TRBJ2-7; DNA: TGCGCCAGCAGCTTCTTGGGACTAGCGGGGGGGCGGGACGAGCAGTACTTC; CDR3: CASSFLGLAGGRDEQYF
D: TRBD1; V: TRBV10-3; size: NA; J: TRBJ2-7; DNA: TGTGCCAACAAGCAGGGACAGGGGATACAGGCCTACGAGCAGTACTTC; CDR3: CANKQGQGIQAYEQYF
D: NA; V: TRBV5-1; size: many; J: TRBJ2-1; DNA: TGCGCCAGCAGCTCATCCGGCCGAGCGATGGATGAGCAGTTCTTC; CDR3: CASSSSGRAMDEQFF
D: TRBD1; V: TRBV7-8; size: many; J: TRBJ1-2; DNA: TGTGCCAGCAGCCTTTCGACAGGGGGAGGATATGGCTACCCCTTC; CDR3: CASSLSTGGGYGYPF
D: NA; V: TRBV6-1; size: NA; J: TRBJ1-3; DNA: TGTGCCAGCACTCAAAGGATTGGATCTAGCTCTGGAAACACCATATATTTT; CDR3: CASTQRIGSSSGNTIYF
D: TRBD2; V: TRBV20-1; size: once; J: TRBJ2-5; DNA: TGCAGTGCCAAACTAGCGGGAAGTGGAGAGACCCAGTACTTC; CDR3: CSAKLAGSGETQYF
D: NA; V: TRBV20-1; size: many; J: TRBJ1-5; DNA: TGCAGTGCTGCAGGTGGAATTCAGCCCCAGCATTTT; CDR3: CSAAGGIQPQHF
D: NA; V: TRBV12-3/TRBV12-4; size: many; J: TRBJ2-5; DNA: TGTGCCAGCAGTAAGACGGAAACTCAAGAGACCCAGTACTTC; CDR3: CASSKTETQETQYF
D: TRBD1; V: TRBV20-1; size: once; J: TRBJ1-1; DNA: TGCAGTGCTGACAGGGAAATAAACACTGAAGCTTTCTTT; CDR3: CSADREINTEAFF
D: NA; V: TRBV19; size: NA; J: TRBJ2-5; DNA: TGTGCTCCGACAACAGGGTTGGGGACCCAGTACTTC; CDR3: CAPTTGLGTQYF
D: TRBD1; V: TRBV15; size: many; J: TRBJ2-1; DNA: TGTGCCACCACCCACCGGGACAGACTAAACAATGAGCAGTTCTTC; CDR3: CATTHRDRLNNEQFF
D: NA; V: TRBV2; size: many; J: TRBJ2-3; DNA: TGTGCCAGCAGTGAAATCGGGCAGCGGCTCACCACAGATACGCAGTATTTT; CDR3: CASSEIGQRLTTDTQYF
D: NA; V: TRBV19; size: many; J: TRBJ2-5; DNA: TGTGCCAGTAGTGTCAATCTAGCAGCGGTTGAGACCCAGTACTTC; CDR3: CASSVNLAAVETQYF
D: NA; V: TRBV4-1; size: many; J: TRBJ1-6; DNA: TGCGCCAGCAGCGGGGGGCAACGAAATTCACCCCTCCACTTT; CDR3: CASSGGQRNSPLHF
D: NA; V: TRBV7-2; size: NA; J: TRBJ1-3; DNA: TGTGCCAGCAGCGGCAGGAGCCCTGGAAACACCATATATTTT; CDR3: CASSGRSPGNTIYF
D: NA; V: TRBV20-1; size: many; J: TRBJ2-2; DNA: TGCAGTGCTAGTAGAGCCAGGAGAAACACCGGGGAGCTGTTTTTT; CDR3: CSASRARRNTGELFF
D: NA; V: TRBV29-1; size: many; J: TRBJ1-5; DNA: TGCAGCGTTGAAGAAGGTAAGGGGCAGCCCCAGCATTTT; CDR3: CSVEEGKGQPQHF
D: NA; V: TRBV29-1; size: few; J: TRBJ1-3; DNA: TGCAGCGTTGGGGCCGGGCTCGGAAACACCATATATTTT; CDR3: CSVGAGLGNTIYF
D: NA; V: TRBV9; size: many; J: TRBJ1-3; DNA: TGTGCCAGCAGCGTAGGCGTCTCTGGAAACACCATATATTTT; CDR3: CASSVGVSGNTIYF
D: TRBD1; V: TRBV5-1; size: many; J: TRBJ2-7; DNA: TGCGCCAGCAGCTTGGTCCCCCCGGGACAGGGTACTTACGAGCAGTACTTC; CDR3: CASSLVPPGQGTYEQYF
D: NA; V: TRBV20-1; size: many; J: TRBJ2-5; DNA: TGCAGTGCTAGAGTTCCCTCCATGAGAGAGACCCAGTACTTC; CDR3: CSARVPSMRETQYF
D: TRBD1; V: TRBV13; size: NA; J: TRBJ1-2; DNA: TGTGCCAGCAGCTTACGGGGACAGCCACCTAACTATGGCTACACCTTC; CDR3: CASSLRGQPPNYGYTF
D: TRBD1; V: TRBV7-6; size: NA; J: TRBJ2-2; DNA: TGTGCCAGCAGCACCGGGACAGGTACCGGGGAGCTGTTTTTT; CDR3: CASSTGTGTGELFF
D: NA; V: TRBV13; size: few; J: TRBJ1-2; DNA: TGTGCCAGCAGCCCGCCGGCGGGGGCTCTCTATTATGGCTACACCTTC; CDR3: CASSPPAGALYYGYTF
D: TRBD1; V: TRBV3-1; size: many; J: TRBJ2-3; DNA: TGTGCCAGCAGCCGGGACAGGCTCATCACAGATACGCAGTATTTT; CDR3: CASSRDRLITDTQYF
D: TRBD2; V: TRBV6-6; size: NA; J: TRBJ2-7; DNA: TGTGCCAGCAGTCACGGCGGGAGCTCCTACGAGCAGTACTTC; CDR3: CASSHGGSSYEQYF